This record concerns one T cell receptor (beta chain) sequence. The antigen remains unidentified. Profiling relied on immunoSEQ multiplex PCR, and the TCRdb table lists in-frame clones only, not all of them. There are about 38,000 clones in the sample; roughly 89% occur only once, and 3% to 4% lies in the top ten. The data originate from a study of neoadjuvant nivolumab and ipilimumab in lung cancer. General observations from the study: Resected-tumor TCR richness correlated positively with pretherapy blood richness. Only two of four nivolumab-treated tumors gained richness and clonality by surgery. TCR richness and clonality were higher in tumors than adjacent uninvolved lung.

CDR1 is LGHNA, CDR2 YSLEER, per germline. There are 16 residues in the CDR3. Trimming shortened V by 4 bases and J by 2 bases, and 18 bases separated the two germline ends. This specimen consisted of peripheral blood, obtained before neoadjuvant nivolumab, alone or with ipilimumab. The rearrangement links TRBV4-3 to TRBJ2-7; D unresolved. The sequence derives from an adult with non-small cell lung cancer. The CDR3 region is CASSLSDELPAYEQYF. The CDR3 DNA reads TGCGCCAGCAGCCTCTCCGACGAACTCCCCGCCTACGAGCAGTACTTC.